This T cell receptor (beta chain) comes out of a study of metastatic and nonmetastatic thyroid tumors. Across the study: A comparison of repertoires was made across blood and tumor or nodule tissue from malignant and benign thyroid patients.

Authors' analysis steps: What underpinned the distant-metastasis classifier for papillary thyroid cancer was the set of CDR3 differences across clinicopathological groups. TCRdb re-called clones from the PCR reads using MiXCR. Here the V and J calls rest on TCRdb's processing, not on the authors' analysis. The sample yields 30,000 or so clones, less than 30% seen once. No treatment had been given to any patient before thyroid surgery. As regards this clone: The target antigen is unknown.

The study, taken as a whole, reports: Reported TCR beta diversity, measured in blood and tumor, was significantly higher for malignant thyroid tumors than for benign nodules.

V lost 6 bases, J lost 2 bases, and 6 bases stayed unmatched. This CDR3 spans 14 amino acids. Germline V gene sequence: CDR1 MNHNS, CDR2 SASEGT. The chain combines TRBV6-1 with TRBJ2-7; TRBD1 matches at 8 bases. Sequenced material: blood. The sequence derives from a female donor with papillary thyroid cancer or a benign thyroid nodule (not recorded which). Some clones in this sample may be carry-over from other donors' samples. CDR3 protein: CASRSAGGPYEQYF. For the CDR3, the DNA is TGTGCCAGCAGGTCTGCAGGGGGCCCCTACGAGCAGTACTTC.